Shown below are 20 T cell receptor beta chains from a single sample sequenced in a study of T cells in Graves' hyperthyroidism and ophthalmopathy. RNA transcripts yielded amplified TCR beta CDR3 regions. Initially, a first-round RT-PCR of the TCR CDR3 employed the HTBI primer set. TCRdb called the multiplex PCR reads again in MiXCR, with one record for every CDR3 protein. The data show nearly 750,000 distinct CDR3 sequences, approximately 36% seen once. Sample: blood. The receptors originated from a woman aged 40-49 years with Graves' hyperthyroidism.

This clonotype was seen ten or more times. V and J are TRBV7-9 and TRBJ1-4; D unclear. This CDR3 comprises 14 residues. V was pared by 1 base and J by 8 bases, with 11 bases between. Germline V gives CDR1 SEHNR, CDR2 FQNEAQ (reference sequence). CDR3 DNA sequence: TGTGCCAGCAGCTTAGTGGTTCCGTACGAAAAACTGTTTTTT. This sequence encodes CASSLVVPYEKLFF.

The chain recombines TRBV10-3 with TRBJ1-1; tentative D call: TRBD1 (6 bases). Germline loops: CDR1 ENHRY, CDR2 SYGVKD. The CDR3 has 12 amino acids. V was trimmed by 10 bases and J by 2 bases, leaving 11 bases between them. CDR3 loop: CATGQKNTEAFF. Here the CDR3 DNA reads TGTGCCACCGGACAGAAAAACACTGAAGCTTTCTTT.

A few counts support this clonotype. The chain links TRBV6-5 to TRBJ2-7; D unclear. Germline CDR1 reads MNHEY; CDR2 reads SVGAGI. The CDR3 length is 15 residues. V dropped 2 bases and J dropped 0 bases, with 11 bases sitting between them. CDR3 in amino acids: CASSYELSSSYEQYF. In nucleotides, the CDR3 is TGTGCCAGCAGTTACGAGCTCTCGAGCTCCTACGAGCAGTACTTC.

This clonotype was counted ten times or more. The chain recombines TRBV12-3 or TRBV12-4 with TRBJ2-5, with D hard to call. Trimming pared 4 bases from V and 5 bases from J, leaving 8 bases between. The CDR3 spans 12 residues. CDR3 in amino acids: CASSSLEETQYF. CDR3 sequence (DNA): TGTGCCAGCAGTTCCCTTGAGGAGACCCAGTACTTC.

This clonotype was detected ten times or more. V and J are TRBV29-1 and TRBJ1-3; no clear D. V lost 2 bases and J lost 0, with 11 bases in between. The germline gives CDR1 SQVTM, CDR2 ANQGSEA. CDR3 length: 15 residues. CDR3 in DNA: TGCAGCGTTGAAACCACCGGCCACTCTGGAAACACCATATATTTT. Translation gives CSVETTGHSGNTIYF.

This clonotype was detected ten times or more. This chain connects TRBV7-8 to TRBJ1-5, with D possibly being TRBD1 (6 bases). This CDR3 has 15 amino acids. The germline V gene has CDR1 SGHVS and CDR2 FQNEAQ. Trimming left V 5 bases short and J 4 bases short, with 15 bases between. CDR3 region: CASSPKGGRNQPQHF. In DNA, the CDR3 is TGTGCCAGCAGCCCAAAGGGGGGGCGTAATCAGCCCCAGCATTTT.

As for this clonotype: This may be a read error: a much more frequent sequence differs by one nucleotide. This chain joins TRBV9 and TRBJ1-1, with D hard to call. The CDR3 covers 15 residues. Germline lookup yields CDR1 SGDLS and CDR2 YYNGEE. V was trimmed by 3 bases and J by 7 bases, leaving 19 bases between them. The CDR3 sequence: CASSEDGRVYGEAFF. The CDR3 DNA reads as TGTGCCAGCAGCGAGGACGGGAGAGTCTACGGTGAAGCTTTCTTT. Looking up the rest from reference TRBV9 and TRBJ1-1 gives the full variable domain: DSGVTQTPKHLITATGQRVTLRCSPRSGDLSVYWYQQSLDQGLQFLIQYYNGEERAKGNILERFSAQQFPDLHSELNLSSLELGDSALYFCASSEDGRVYGEAFFGQGTRLTVV.

The chain has TRBV10-3 and TRBJ2-6; no definite D call. The germline gives CDR1 ENHRY, CDR2 SYGVKD. V lost 0 bases and J 0 bases, leaving 3 bases between the germline ends. The CDR3 has 15 amino acids. CDR3 sequence: CAISESDSGANVLTF. In DNA form, the CDR3 reads TGTGCCATCAGTGAGTCTGACTCTGGGGCCAACGTCCTGACTTTC.

This clonotype was detected a few times. V gene TRBV5-1 combines with J gene TRBJ2-7; no reliable D call. With 2 bases removed from V and 9 bases from J, the gap between germline ends came to 15 bases. Germline V CDR1 and CDR2: SGHRS, YFSETQ. The CDR3 covers 13 residues. In DNA form, the CDR3 reads TGCGCCAGCAGCTTCGACACTCATGGGGTGCAGTACTTC. Translating it yields CASSFDTHGVQYF.

The V gene is TRBV12-3 or TRBV12-4, the J gene TRBJ2-2, with TRBD1 as a possible D gene (6 bases). V lost 5 bases, J lost 4 bases, and 11 bases lay in between. The CDR3 has 14 amino acids. CDR3 sequence reads: CASSQGISTGELFF. In DNA form, the CDR3 reads TGTGCCAGCAGTCAGGGGATTTCCACCGGGGAGCTGTTTTTT.

This rearrangement joins TRBV6-4 to TRBJ2-5, with 7 bases identical to TRBD2. J lost 10 bases, V lost 7 bases, and 12 bases had no gene match. From germline, CDR1 is MRHNA and CDR2 SNTAGT. This CDR3 comprises 13 residues. CDR3 region: CASTPTPGGIQYF. In nucleotides, the CDR3 is TGTGCCAGCACCCCAACCCCCGGGGGGATCCAGTACTTC.

Many counts were recorded for this clonotype. This chain joins TRBV19 and TRBJ1-1, with no clear D. This CDR3 has 14 residues. V lost 5 bases and J 0 bases, leaving 10 bases between the germline ends. Germline V lookup: CDR1 LNHDA, CDR2 SQIVND (reference sequence). CDR3: CASSEAILNTEAFF. CDR3 nucleotides: TGTGCCAGTAGTGAGGCAATTCTGAACACTGAAGCTTTCTTT. Filled out from reference TRBV19 and TRBJ1-1, the complete variable domain reads DGGITQSPKYLFRKEGQNVTLSCEQNLNHDAMYWYRQDPGQGLRLIYYSQIVNDFQKGDIAEGYSVSREKKESFPLTVTSAQKNPTAFYLCASSEAILNTEAFFGQGTRLTVV.

This clonotype was detected only a few times. The chain carries TRBV29-1 and TRBJ2-2, with a weak D call TRBD1 (6 bases). CDR3 length: 13 residues. Trimming pared 5 bases from V and 2 bases from J, leaving 9 bases between. CDR1 SQVTM and CDR2 ANQGSEA come from the germline V gene. The CDR3 sequence: CSVSDRNTGELFF. CDR3 in DNA: TGCAGCGTTTCGGACAGAAACACCGGGGAGCTGTTTTTT.

V and J are TRBV7-2 and TRBJ1-5; D perhaps matches TRBD1 (6 bases). Germline-derived CDR1 and CDR2 are SGHTA and FQGNSA. Trimming pared 5 bases from V and 7 bases from J, leaving 12 bases between. The CDR3 runs to 13 residues. The CDR3 here is CASSGQSGQPQHF. CDR3 DNA: TGTGCCAGCAGCGGACAGAGTGGCCAGCCCCAGCATTTT. Variable domain in full (rest from reference TRBV7-2 and TRBJ1-5): GAGVSQSPSNKVTEKGKDVELRCDPISGHTALYWYRQSLGQGLEFLIYFQGNSAPDKSGLPSDRFSAERTGGSVSTLTIQRTQQEDSAVYLCASSGQSGQPQHFGDGTRLSIL.

There are a few counts of this clonotype. V is TRBV20-1 and J is TRBJ1-6; D gene unclear. Trimming took off 0 bases at V and 4 bases at J, with 16 bases between the two ends. Per the germline V gene, CDR1 is DFQATT and CDR2 is SNEGSKA (reference sequence). The CDR3 is made up of 17 amino acids. CDR3 in amino acids: CSARDNREAGYNSPLHF. The CDR3 nucleotides are TGCAGTGCTAGAGATAACCGAGAGGCGGGTTATAATTCACCCCTCCACTTT.

At least ten counts were recorded for this clonotype. V is TRBV7-2 and J is TRBJ1-5; D might be TRBD1 (5 bases). Germline V CDR1 and CDR2: SGHTA, FQGNSA. This CDR3 contains 15 residues. V was cut by 5 bases and J by 5 bases, with 16 bases left in between. The CDR3 sequence is CASSPLGWDHQPQHF. The CDR3 bases are TGTGCCAGCAGCCCCCTGGGGTGGGACCATCAGCCCCAGCATTTT.

This clonotype has just a few counts. This chain links TRBV6-5 with TRBJ1-1, with no clear D. CDR1 and CDR2 from the germline V gene are MNHEY and SVGAGI. V was cut by 0 bases and J by 3 bases, with 11 bases left in between. The CDR3 contains 15 residues. CDR3: CASSYSGVGYTEAFF. In DNA form, the CDR3 reads TGTGCCAGCAGTTACTCCGGGGTTGGGTACACTGAAGCTTTCTTT.

The chain couples TRBV6-5 to TRBJ2-7; D remains unclear. V shed 3 bases and J shed 1 base, with 10 bases lying between them. CDR3 length equals 14 residues. Germline lookup yields CDR1 MNHEY and CDR2 SVGAGI. In DNA form, the CDR3 reads TGTGCCAGCAGTTATTTAGGTATTTCCTACGAGCAGTACTTC. As protein: CASSYLGISYEQYF.

The V and J genes are TRBV20-1 and TRBJ2-7, with no clear D. The V and J ends lost 5 bases and 4 bases respectively, with 15 bases between them. Germline V CDR1 and CDR2: DFQATT, SNEGSKA (reference sequence). The CDR3 totals 13 residues. Here the CDR3 reads CSAVHNPGYEQYF. The CDR3 DNA reads TGCAGTGCTGTGCATAACCCTGGGTACGAGCAGTACTTC.

This clonotype was recorded a few times. CDR3 nucleotide sequence: TGTGCCAGCACCCGACGGGCGAACACTGAAGCTTTCTTT. Protein sequence: CASTRRANTEAFF. V is TRBV28 and J is TRBJ1-1; no reliable D call. V was trimmed by 7 bases and J by 1 base, leaving 10 bases between them. The germline V gene encodes CDR1 MDHEN and CDR2 SYDVKM. The CDR3 length is 13 residues.